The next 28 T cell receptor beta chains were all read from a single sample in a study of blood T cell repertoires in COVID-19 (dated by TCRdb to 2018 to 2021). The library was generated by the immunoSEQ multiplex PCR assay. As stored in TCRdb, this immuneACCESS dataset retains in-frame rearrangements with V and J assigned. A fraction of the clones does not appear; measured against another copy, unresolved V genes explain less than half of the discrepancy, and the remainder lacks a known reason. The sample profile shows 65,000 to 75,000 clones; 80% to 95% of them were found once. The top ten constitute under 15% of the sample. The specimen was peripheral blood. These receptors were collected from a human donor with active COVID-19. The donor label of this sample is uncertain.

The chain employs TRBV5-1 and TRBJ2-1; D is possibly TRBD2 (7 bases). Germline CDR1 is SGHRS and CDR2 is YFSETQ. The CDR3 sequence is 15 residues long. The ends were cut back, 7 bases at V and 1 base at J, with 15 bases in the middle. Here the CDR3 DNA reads TGCGCCAGCGGGCTGGGGGGGCGTTCCTACAATGAGCAGTTCTTC. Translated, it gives CASGLGGRSYNEQFF.

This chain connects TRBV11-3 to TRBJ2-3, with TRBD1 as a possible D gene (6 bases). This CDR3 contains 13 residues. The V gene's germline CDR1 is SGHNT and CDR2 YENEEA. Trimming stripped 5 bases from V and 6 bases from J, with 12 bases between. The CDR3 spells CASSGGYMDTQYF. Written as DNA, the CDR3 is TGTGCCAGCAGCGGGGGCTACATGGATACGCAGTATTTT.

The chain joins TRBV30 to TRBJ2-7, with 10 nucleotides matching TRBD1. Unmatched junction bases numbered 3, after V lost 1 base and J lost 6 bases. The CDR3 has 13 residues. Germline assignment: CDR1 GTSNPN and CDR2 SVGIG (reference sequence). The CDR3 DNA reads TGTGCCTGGAGTGGACAGGGGGCGGGCGAGCAGTACTTC. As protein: CAWSGQGAGEQYF.

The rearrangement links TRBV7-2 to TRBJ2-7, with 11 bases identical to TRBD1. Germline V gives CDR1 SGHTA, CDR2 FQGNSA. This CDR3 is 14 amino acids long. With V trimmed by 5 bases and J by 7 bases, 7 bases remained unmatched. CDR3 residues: CASSRGQGAGEQYF. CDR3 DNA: TGTGCCAGCAGCAGAGGACAGGGGGCTGGAGAGCAGTACTTC. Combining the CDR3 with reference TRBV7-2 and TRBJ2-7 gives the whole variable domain GAGVSQSPSNKVTEKGKDVELRCDPISGHTALYWYRQSLGQGLEFLIYFQGNSAPDKSGLPSDRFSAERTGGSVSTLTIQRTQQEDSAVYLCASSRGQGAGEQYFGPGTRLTVT.

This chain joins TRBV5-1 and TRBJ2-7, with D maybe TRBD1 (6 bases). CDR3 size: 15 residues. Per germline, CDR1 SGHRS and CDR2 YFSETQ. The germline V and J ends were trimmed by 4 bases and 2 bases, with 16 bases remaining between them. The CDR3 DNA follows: TGCGCCAGCAGCCAGGACAGTCCGGGGACCTACGAGCAGTACTTC. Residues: CASSQDSPGTYEQYF. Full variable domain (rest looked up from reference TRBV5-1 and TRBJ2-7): KAGVTQTPRYLIKTRGQQVTLSCSPISGHRSVSWYQQTPGQGLQFLFEYFSETQRNKGNFPGRFSGRQFSNSRSEMNVSTLELGDSALYLCASSQDSPGTYEQYFGPGTRLTVT.

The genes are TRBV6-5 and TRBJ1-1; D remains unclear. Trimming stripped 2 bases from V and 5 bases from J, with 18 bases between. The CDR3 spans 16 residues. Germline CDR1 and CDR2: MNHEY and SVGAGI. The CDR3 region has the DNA TGTGCCAGCAGTTACGGAAAGGGAGGACGGAAAACTGAAGCTTTCTTT. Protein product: CASSYGKGGRKTEAFF.

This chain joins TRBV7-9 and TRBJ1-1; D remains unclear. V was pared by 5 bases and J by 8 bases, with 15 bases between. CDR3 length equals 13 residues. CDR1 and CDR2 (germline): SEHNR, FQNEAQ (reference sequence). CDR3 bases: TGTGCCAGCAGCGGCGGAAGCTATGGCGAAGCTTTCTTT. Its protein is CASSGGSYGEAFF.

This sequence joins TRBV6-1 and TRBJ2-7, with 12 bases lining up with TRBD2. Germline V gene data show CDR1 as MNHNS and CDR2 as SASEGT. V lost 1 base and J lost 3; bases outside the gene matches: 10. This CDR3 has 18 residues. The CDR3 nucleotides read TGTGCCAGCAGTGAAGGAGGACTAGCGGGATCCCCCATCTACGAGCAGTACTTC. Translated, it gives CASSEGGLAGSPIYEQYF.

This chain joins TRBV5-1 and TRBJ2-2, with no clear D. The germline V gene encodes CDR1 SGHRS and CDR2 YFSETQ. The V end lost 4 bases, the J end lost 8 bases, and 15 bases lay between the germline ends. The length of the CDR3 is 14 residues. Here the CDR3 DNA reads TGCGCCAGCAGCCAGGATTCTAATCCGGGGGAGCTGTTTTTT. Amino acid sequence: CASSQDSNPGELFF.

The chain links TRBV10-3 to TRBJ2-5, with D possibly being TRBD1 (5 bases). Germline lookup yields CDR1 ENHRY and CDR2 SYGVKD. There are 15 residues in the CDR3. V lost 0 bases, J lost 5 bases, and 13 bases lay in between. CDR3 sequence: CAISESNKGRETQYF. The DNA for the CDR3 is TGTGCCATCAGTGAGTCGAATAAGGGGCGTGAGACCCAGTACTTC.

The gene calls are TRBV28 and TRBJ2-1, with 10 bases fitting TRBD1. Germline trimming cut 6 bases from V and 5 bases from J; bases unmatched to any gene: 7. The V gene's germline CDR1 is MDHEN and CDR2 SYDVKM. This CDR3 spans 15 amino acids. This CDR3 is CASRGPGQGNNEQFF. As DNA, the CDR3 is TGTGCCAGCAGGGGACCGGGACAGGGGAACAATGAGCAGTTCTTC.

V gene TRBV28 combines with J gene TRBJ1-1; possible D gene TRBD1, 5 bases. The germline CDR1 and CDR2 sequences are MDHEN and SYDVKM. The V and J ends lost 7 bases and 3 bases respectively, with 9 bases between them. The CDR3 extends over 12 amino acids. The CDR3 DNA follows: TGTGCCAGCACCGTAGGGGACACTGAAGCTTTCTTT. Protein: CASTVGDTEAFF.

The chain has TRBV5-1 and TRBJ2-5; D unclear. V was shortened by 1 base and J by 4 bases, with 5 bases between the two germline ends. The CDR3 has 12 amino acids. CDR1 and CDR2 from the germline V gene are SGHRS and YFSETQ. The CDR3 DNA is TGCGCCAGCAGCTTGATGCGAGAGACCCAGTACTTC. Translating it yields CASSLMRETQYF. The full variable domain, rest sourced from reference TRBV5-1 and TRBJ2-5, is KAGVTQTPRYLIKTRGQQVTLSCSPISGHRSVSWYQQTPGQGLQFLFEYFSETQRNKGNFPGRFSGRQFSNSRSEMNVSTLELGDSALYLCASSLMRETQYFGPGTRLLVL.

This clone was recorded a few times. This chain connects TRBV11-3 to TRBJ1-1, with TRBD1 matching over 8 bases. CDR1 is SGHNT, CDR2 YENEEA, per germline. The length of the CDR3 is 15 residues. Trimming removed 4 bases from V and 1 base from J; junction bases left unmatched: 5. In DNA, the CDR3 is TGTGCCAGCAGCTCCCAGGGGGCTACGAACACTGAAGCTTTCTTT. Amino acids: CASSSQGATNTEAFF.

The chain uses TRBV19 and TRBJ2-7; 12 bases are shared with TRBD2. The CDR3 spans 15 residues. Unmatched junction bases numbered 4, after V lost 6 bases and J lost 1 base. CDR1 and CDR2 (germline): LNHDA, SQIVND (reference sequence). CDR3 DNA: TGTGCCAGTAGACCGACTAGCGGGAGTTCCTACGAGCAGTACTTC. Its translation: CASRPTSGSSYEQYF.

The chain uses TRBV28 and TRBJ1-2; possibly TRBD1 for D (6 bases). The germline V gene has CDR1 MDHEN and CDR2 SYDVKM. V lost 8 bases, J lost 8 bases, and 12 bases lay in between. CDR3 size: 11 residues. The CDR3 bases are TGTGCCAGCGGACAGAGGGTAGGCTACACCTTC. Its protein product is CASGQRVGYTF.

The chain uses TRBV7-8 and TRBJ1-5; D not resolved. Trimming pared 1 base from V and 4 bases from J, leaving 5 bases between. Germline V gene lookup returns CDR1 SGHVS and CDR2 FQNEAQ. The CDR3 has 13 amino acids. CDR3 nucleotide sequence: TGTGCCAGCAGCTTAGGGCGGAATCAGCCCCAGCATTTT. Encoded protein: CASSLGRNQPQHF.

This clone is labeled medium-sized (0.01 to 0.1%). CDR3 sequence reads: CASSEDGSGANVLTF. In DNA form, the CDR3 reads TGTGCCAGCAGTGAAGACGGCTCTGGGGCCAACGTCCTGACTTTC. The chain has TRBV6-1 and TRBJ2-6; unclear D gene. The CDR3 consists of 15 residues. Germline loops: CDR1 MNHNS, CDR2 SASEGT. V lost 1 base and J 0 bases, leaving 4 bases between the germline ends.

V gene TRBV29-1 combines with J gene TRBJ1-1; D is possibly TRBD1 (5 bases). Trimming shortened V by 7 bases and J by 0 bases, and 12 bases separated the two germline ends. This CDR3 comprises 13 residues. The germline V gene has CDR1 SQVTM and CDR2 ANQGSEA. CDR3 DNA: TGCAGCGGGGGAAGACAGATGAACACTGAAGCTTTCTTT. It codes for CSGGRQMNTEAFF.

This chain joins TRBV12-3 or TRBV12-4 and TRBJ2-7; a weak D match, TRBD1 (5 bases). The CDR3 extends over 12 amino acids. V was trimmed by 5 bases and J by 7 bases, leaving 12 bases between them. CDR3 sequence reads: CASSRQIGEQYF. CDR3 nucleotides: TGTGCCAGCAGTCGACAGATCGGGGAGCAGTACTTC.

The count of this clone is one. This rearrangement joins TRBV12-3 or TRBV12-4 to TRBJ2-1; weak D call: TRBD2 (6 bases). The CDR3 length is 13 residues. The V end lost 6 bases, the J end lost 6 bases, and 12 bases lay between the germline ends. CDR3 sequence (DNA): TGTGCCAGCAGAAGACTAGTGTCCAATGAGCAGTTCTTC. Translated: CASRRLVSNEQFF.

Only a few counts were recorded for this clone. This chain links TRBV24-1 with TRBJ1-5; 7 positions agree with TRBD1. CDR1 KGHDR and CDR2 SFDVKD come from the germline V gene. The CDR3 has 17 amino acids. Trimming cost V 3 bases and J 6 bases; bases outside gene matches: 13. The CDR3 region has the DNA TGTGCCACCAGTGATGCCTCCAGTAGGGGGCGCGGTCAGCCCCAGCATTTT. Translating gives CATSDASSRGRGQPQHF.

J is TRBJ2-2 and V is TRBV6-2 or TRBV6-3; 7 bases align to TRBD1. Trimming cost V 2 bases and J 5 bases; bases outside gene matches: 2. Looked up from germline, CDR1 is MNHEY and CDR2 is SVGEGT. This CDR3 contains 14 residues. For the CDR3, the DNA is TGTGCCAGCAGTTACAGGGGGCAAACCGGGGAGCTGTTTTTT. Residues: CASSYRGQTGELFF.

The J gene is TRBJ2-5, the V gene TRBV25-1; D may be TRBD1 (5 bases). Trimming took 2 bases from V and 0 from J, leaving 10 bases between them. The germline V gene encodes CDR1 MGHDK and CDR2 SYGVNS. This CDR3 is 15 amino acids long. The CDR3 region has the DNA TGTGCCAGCAGTGAACGGACATCGAACCAAGAGACCCAGTACTTC. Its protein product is CASSERTSNQETQYF.

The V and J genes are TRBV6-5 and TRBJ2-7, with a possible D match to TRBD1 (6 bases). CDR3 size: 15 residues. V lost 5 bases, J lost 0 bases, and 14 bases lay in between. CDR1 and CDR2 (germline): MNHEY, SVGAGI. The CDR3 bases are TGTGCCAGCAGTAAACACCGGGACATCTCCTACGAGCAGTACTTC. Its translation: CASSKHRDISYEQYF.

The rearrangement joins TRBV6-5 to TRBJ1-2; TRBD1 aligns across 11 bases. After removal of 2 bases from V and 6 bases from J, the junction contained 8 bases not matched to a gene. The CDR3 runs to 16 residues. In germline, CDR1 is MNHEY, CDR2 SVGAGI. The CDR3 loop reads CASSYRRGTGGDGYTF. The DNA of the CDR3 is TGTGCCAGCAGTTACCGACGCGGGACAGGGGGAGATGGCTACACCTTC.

CDR3 bases: TGTGCCTGGAGTGGGGCAGACATGAACACCGGGGAGCTGTTTTTT. This translates into CAWSGADMNTGELFF. V and J are TRBV30 and TRBJ2-2; D not certain. V was pared by 1 base and J by 1 base, with 10 bases between. The length of the CDR3 is 15 residues. Germline V gene lookup returns CDR1 GTSNPN and CDR2 SVGIG (reference sequence).

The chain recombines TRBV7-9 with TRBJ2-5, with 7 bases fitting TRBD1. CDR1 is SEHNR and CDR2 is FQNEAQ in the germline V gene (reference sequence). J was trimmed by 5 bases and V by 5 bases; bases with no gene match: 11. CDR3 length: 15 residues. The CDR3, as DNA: TGTGCCAGCAGCATACGACAGGGTGTTGGGGAGACCCAGTACTTC. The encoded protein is CASSIRQGVGETQYF. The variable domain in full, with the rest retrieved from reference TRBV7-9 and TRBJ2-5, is DTGVSQNPRHKITKRGQNVTFRCDPISEHNRLYWYRQTLGQGPEFLTYFQNEAQLEKSRLLSDRFSAERPKGSFSTLEIQRTEQGDSAMYLCASSIRQGVGETQYFGPGTRLLVL.